This T cell receptor beta chain emerged from a study of identifying expanded T cells in peripheral blood. Assay used: immunoSEQ multiplex PCR; TCRdb lists only in-frame clones, some missing. The sample has approximately 81,000 clones, around 83% seen once. The sample was blood. This receptor was taken from a person aged 18 to 75 in good health.

In DNA form, the CDR3 reads TGCGCCAGCAGCCAACCGAGACAGAACAATGAGCAGTTCTTC. It translates to CASSQPRQNNEQFF. The chain has TRBV4-1 and TRBJ2-1; TRBD1 is a possible D gene (5 bases). The CDR3 sequence is 14 residues long. Germline values: CDR1 MGHRA, CDR2 YSYEKL. Trimming removed 2 bases at V and 5 bases at J, with 10 bases between.